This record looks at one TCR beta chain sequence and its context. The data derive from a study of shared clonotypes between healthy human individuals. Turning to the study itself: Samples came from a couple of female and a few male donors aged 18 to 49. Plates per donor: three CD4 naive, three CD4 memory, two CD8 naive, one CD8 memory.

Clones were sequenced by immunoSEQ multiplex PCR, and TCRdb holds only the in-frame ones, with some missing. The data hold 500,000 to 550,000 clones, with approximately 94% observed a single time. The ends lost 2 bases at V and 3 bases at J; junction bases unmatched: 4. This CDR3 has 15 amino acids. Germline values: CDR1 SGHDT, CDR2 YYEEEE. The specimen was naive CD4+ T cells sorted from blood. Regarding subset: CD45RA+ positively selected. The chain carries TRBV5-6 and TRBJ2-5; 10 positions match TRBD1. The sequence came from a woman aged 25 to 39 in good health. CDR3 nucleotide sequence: TGTGCCAGCAGCTTACCGGGACAGGGGAAAGAGACCCAGTACTTC. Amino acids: CASSLPGQGKETQYF.